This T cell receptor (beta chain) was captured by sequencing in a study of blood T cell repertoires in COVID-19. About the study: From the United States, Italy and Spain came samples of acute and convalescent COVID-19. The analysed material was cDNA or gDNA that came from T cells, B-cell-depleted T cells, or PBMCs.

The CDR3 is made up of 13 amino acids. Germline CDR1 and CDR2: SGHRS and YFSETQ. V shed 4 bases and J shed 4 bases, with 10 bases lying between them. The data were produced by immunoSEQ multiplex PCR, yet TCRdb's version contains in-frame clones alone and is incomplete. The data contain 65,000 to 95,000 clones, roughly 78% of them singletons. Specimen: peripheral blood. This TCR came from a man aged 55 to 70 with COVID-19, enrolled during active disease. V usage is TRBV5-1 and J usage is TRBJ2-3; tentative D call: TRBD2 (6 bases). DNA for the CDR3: TGCGCCAGCAGCGGGGACTCCTCAGATACGCAGTATTTT. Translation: CASSGDSSDTQYF.